These 22 T cell receptor beta chains came from one sample sequenced in a study of breast tumors, draining lymph nodes, adjacent tissues. Each CDR3 protein gets one entry after TCRdb re-called the multiplex PCR reads with MiXCR. The profile shows some 250,000 distinct CDR3 sequences, 30% to 35% of them singletons. Samples came from axillary lymph nodes draining the breast cancer. The sample consisted of axillary lymph node tissue. These receptors were collected from a female donor with breast cancer. Some clones in this sample may be carry-over from other donors' samples.

This clonotype occurred many times. The chain is built from TRBV2 and TRBJ1-6; 7 bases map to TRBD1. The CDR3 contains 15 residues. Trimming at V came to 3 bases and at J to 8 bases, leaving 7 bases not matched to a gene. Germline V gene lookup returns CDR1 SNHLY and CDR2 FYNNEI. CDR3 bases: TGTGCCAGCAGTGATGGACAGGCCATGTATTCACCCCTCCACTTT. It codes for CASSDGQAMYSPLHF.

This clonotype was found many times. The genes are TRBV7-2 and TRBJ1-2; D unresolved. Deletions cut 4 bases from V and 0 bases from J, with 18 bases between. This CDR3 contains 17 residues. Germline lookup yields CDR1 SGHTA and CDR2 FQGNSA. The CDR3 DNA sequence: TGTGCCAGCAGCTCCGGTTTGAACATCGGGGCTAACTATGGCTACACCTTC. Residues: CASSSGLNIGANYGYTF.

This clonotype came up many times. The rearrangement links TRBV12-5 to TRBJ2-3; no clear D gene. Germline V gene data show CDR1 as LGHNT and CDR2 as FRNRAP. The CDR3 is made up of 14 amino acids. The ends were cut back, 1 base at V and 4 bases at J, with 9 bases in the middle. CDR3 sequence (DNA): TGTGCTAGTGGTTTGGGCGCCGGCGCAGATACGCAGTATTTT. Encoded protein: CASGLGAGADTQYF.

This rearrangement joins TRBV7-3 to TRBJ2-7, with 9 nucleotides matching TRBD2. CDR3 length: 15 residues. From germline, CDR1 is SGHTA and CDR2 FQGTGA. The junction had 3 bases not matched to a gene; V was cut back by 2 bases and J by 1 base. DNA for the CDR3: TGTGCCAGCAGCTTACGCGGGGGGGAGTCCTACGAGCAGTACTTC. It translates to CASSLRGGESYEQYF.

V gene TRBV4-3 combines with J gene TRBJ1-4; D remains unclear. Between the trimmed V and J ends, which lost 0 bases and 6 bases, there was a span of 8 bases. CDR1 and CDR2 from the germline V gene are LGHNA and YSLEER. The CDR3 totals 14 residues. The CDR3 DNA reads TGCGCCAGCAGCCAAGATCCTGGGGATGAAAAACTGTTTTTT. Protein product: CASSQDPGDEKLFF.

The J gene is TRBJ1-2, the V gene TRBV2; 10 nucleotides line up with TRBD1. The CDR3 is made up of 14 amino acids. Germline V gene sequence: CDR1 SNHLY, CDR2 FYNNEI. V gave up 5 bases and J gave up 4 bases; unmatched junction bases: 4. The CDR3 sequence: CASSRDRGSYGYTF. CDR3 bases: TGTGCCAGCAGTAGGGACAGGGGCTCCTATGGCTACACCTTC.

The chain employs TRBV2 and TRBJ1-5; 9 nucleotides agree with TRBD1. The CDR3 consists of 15 residues. Germline trimming cut 6 bases from V and 5 bases from J; bases unmatched to any gene: 8. Germline V gene lookup returns CDR1 SNHLY and CDR2 FYNNEI. This chain's CDR3 is CASSPRTGVDQPQHF. The CDR3 nucleotides read TGTGCCAGCAGCCCTCGGACAGGGGTGGATCAGCCCCAGCATTTT.

This clonotype occurred a few times. The chain combines TRBV20-1 with TRBJ2-2; tentative D call: TRBD1 (6 bases). The length of the CDR3 is 16 residues. Germline V gene lookup returns CDR1 DFQATT and CDR2 SNEGSKA (reference sequence). Trimming stripped 0 bases from V and 0 bases from J, with 11 bases between. The CDR3 sequence: CSARDLQGSNTGELFF. CDR3 DNA: TGCAGTGCTAGAGATCTCCAGGGGTCGAACACCGGGGAGCTGTTTTTT.

At least ten counts were recorded for this clonotype. The rearrangement uses TRBV5-1 and TRBJ2-3; TRBD1 matches at 12 bases. Germline loops: CDR1 SGHRS, CDR2 YFSETQ. This CDR3 region has 15 residues. With V trimmed by 4 bases and J by 2 bases, 2 bases remained unmatched. CDR3 loop: CASSEGQGATDTQYF. The CDR3 coding sequence is TGCGCCAGCAGCGAGGGACAGGGGGCCACAGATACGCAGTATTTT. The whole variable domain, filled in from reference TRBV5-1 and TRBJ2-3, reads KAGVTQTPRYLIKTRGQQVTLSCSPISGHRSVSWYQQTPGQGLQFLFEYFSETQRNKGNFPGRFSGRQFSNSRSEMNVSTLELGDSALYLCASSEGQGATDTQYFGPGTRLTVL.

The gene calls are TRBV6-1 and TRBJ2-3; 8 nucleotides match TRBD1. The CDR3 is 16 residues long. CDR1 is MNHNS, CDR2 SASEGT, per germline. Trimming removed 6 bases from V and 1 base from J; junction bases left unmatched: 9. The CDR3: CASRGGQGRGTDTQYF. CDR3 DNA sequence: TGTGCCAGCAGGGGCGGACAGGGCAGGGGCACAGATACGCAGTATTTT.

This clonotype was seen many times. DNA for the CDR3: TGCGCCAGCAGCACCATAAACCTAGCGGGAGAGGGCACCGGGGAGCTGTTTTTT. Amino acid sequence: CASSTINLAGEGTGELFF. This chain joins TRBV5-1 and TRBJ2-2; TRBD2 matches at 10 bases. The CDR3 has 18 amino acids. Germline lookup yields CDR1 SGHRS and CDR2 YFSETQ. J lost 4 bases, V lost 4 bases, and 13 bases had no gene match.

In its sample, this clonotype was seen many times. The V call is TRBV11-2, the J call TRBJ2-1; 8 nucleotides align to TRBD1. Per germline, CDR1 SGHAT and CDR2 FQNNGV. V was pared by 0 bases and J by 10 bases, with 2 bases of the junction left unmatched. This CDR3 has 13 amino acids. The CDR3 bases are TGTGCCAGCAGCTTAGACCCAGGGGGCGAGCAGTTCTTC. It is translated as CASSLDPGGEQFF.

The chain is built from TRBV20-1 and TRBJ2-2, with 14 bases that match TRBD2. The CDR3 is made up of 16 amino acids. V dropped 5 bases and J dropped 4; count of bases not matched to a gene: 6. Germline loops: CDR1 DFQATT, CDR2 SNEGSKA (reference sequence). Here the CDR3 reads CSASGTSGSITGELFF. In DNA form, the CDR3 reads TGCAGTGCTTCCGGGACTAGCGGGAGTATCACCGGGGAGCTGTTTTTT.

This clonotype was seen ten or more times. The chain employs TRBV10-2 and TRBJ2-2; D is unresolved. Germline CDR1 and CDR2: WSHSY and SAAADI. Trimming left V 8 bases short and J 3 bases short, with 16 bases between. The CDR3 extends over 15 amino acids. The CDR3 sequence is CASSRHNIDTGELFF. CDR3 nucleotides: TGCGCCAGCTCCCGGCACAACATAGACACCGGGGAGCTGTTTTTT.

This clonotype was counted a few times. In nucleotides, the CDR3 is TGTGCCAGCAGCTGGACAGAAGGGAGCACTGAAGCTTTCTTT. This gives the protein CASSWTEGSTEAFF. The rearrangement links TRBV7-9 to TRBJ1-1; the D gene is possibly TRBD1 (6 bases). Germline V CDR1 and CDR2: SEHNR, FQNEAQ (reference sequence). V gave up 4 bases and J gave up 4 bases, with 13 bases separating them. CDR3 size: 14 residues. Together with reference TRBV7-9 and TRBJ1-1, the CDR3 gives the full variable domain: DTGVSQNPRHKITKRGQNVTFRCDPISEHNRLYWYRQTLGQGPEFLTYFQNEAQLEKSRLLSDRFSAERPKGSFSTLEIQRTEQGDSAMYLCASSWTEGSTEAFFGQGTRLTVV.

This chain uses TRBV11-3 with TRBJ1-6; a possible D gene is TRBD1 (5 bases). The length of the CDR3 is 14 residues. Germline values: CDR1 SGHNT, CDR2 YENEEA. Trimming cost V 5 bases and J 9 bases, with 14 bases left between them. The CDR3 coding sequence is TGTGCCAGCAGCGATGGGGGAGGAGCTTCACCCCTCCACTTT. Translating gives CASSDGGGASPLHF.

This clonotype was seen at least ten times. The gene calls are TRBV9 and TRBJ2-3, with D hard to call. Germline assignment: CDR1 SGDLS and CDR2 YYNGEE. The CDR3 length is 15 residues. V lost 0 bases and J 0 bases, leaving 8 bases between the germline ends. CDR3 DNA: TGTGCCAGCAGCGTAGAGGGCACTAGCACAGATACGCAGTATTTT. Its protein product is CASSVEGTSTDTQYF.

V is TRBV5-1 and J is TRBJ2-2; D might be TRBD1 or TRBD2, each matching 6 bases. Trimming stripped 3 bases from V and 6 bases from J, with 12 bases between. The V gene's germline CDR1 is SGHRS and CDR2 YFSETQ. This CDR3 region has 14 residues. The CDR3 DNA is TGCGCCAGCAGCTATGACGGGGGCTCCGGGGAGCTGTTTTTT. Its translation is CASSYDGGSGELFF.

This clonotype was counted many times. V and J are TRBV6-6 and TRBJ1-4, with a weak D call TRBD1 (5 bases). The length of the CDR3 is 15 residues. Germline V gene data show CDR1 as MNHNY and CDR2 as SVGAGI (reference sequence). Trimming removed 5 bases from V and 0 bases from J, with 10 bases in between. This CDR3 reads CASSHGGATNEKLFF. The CDR3 coding sequence is TGTGCCAGCAGTCACGGGGGGGCAACTAATGAAAAACTGTTTTTT.

The chain combines TRBV7-3 with TRBJ2-3; D is unresolved. CDR3 length: 17 residues. Germline CDR1 reads SGHTA; CDR2 reads FQGTGA. V lost 2 bases and J 0 bases, leaving 15 bases between the germline ends. CDR3 nucleotides: TGTGCCAGCAGCTTATTCACGGACGGGCTTAGCACAGATACGCAGTATTTT. Amino acids: CASSLFTDGLSTDTQYF. The variable domain in full, with the rest retrieved from reference TRBV7-3 and TRBJ2-3, is GAGVSQTPSNKVTEKGKYVELRCDPISGHTALYWYRQSLGQGPEFLIYFQGTGAADDSGLPNDRFFAVRPEGSVSTLKIQRTERGDSAVYLCASSLFTDGLSTDTQYFGPGTRLTVL.

A few counts support this clonotype. The chain carries TRBV6-5 and TRBJ1-6; 7 nucleotides align to TRBD1. The V gene's germline CDR1 is MNHEY and CDR2 SVGAGI. With 5 bases clipped from V and 6 bases from J, the junction kept 13 bases outside the gene matches. This CDR3 spans 17 amino acids. Written as DNA, the CDR3 is TGTGCCAGCAGTCACGGGTACCCGACAGGGCCTAATTCACCCCTCCACTTT. Translated: CASSHGYPTGPNSPLHF.

There are many counts of this clonotype. V usage is TRBV6-1 and J usage is TRBJ2-7; TRBD1 matches 7 bases. V lost 8 bases, J lost 3 bases, and 7 bases stayed unmatched. Germline-derived CDR1 and CDR2 are MNHNS and SASEGT. This CDR3 spans 13 amino acids. The CDR3 spells CASRDSGLYEQYF. The CDR3 nucleotides read TGTGCCAGCCGGGACAGTGGCCTCTACGAGCAGTACTTC.